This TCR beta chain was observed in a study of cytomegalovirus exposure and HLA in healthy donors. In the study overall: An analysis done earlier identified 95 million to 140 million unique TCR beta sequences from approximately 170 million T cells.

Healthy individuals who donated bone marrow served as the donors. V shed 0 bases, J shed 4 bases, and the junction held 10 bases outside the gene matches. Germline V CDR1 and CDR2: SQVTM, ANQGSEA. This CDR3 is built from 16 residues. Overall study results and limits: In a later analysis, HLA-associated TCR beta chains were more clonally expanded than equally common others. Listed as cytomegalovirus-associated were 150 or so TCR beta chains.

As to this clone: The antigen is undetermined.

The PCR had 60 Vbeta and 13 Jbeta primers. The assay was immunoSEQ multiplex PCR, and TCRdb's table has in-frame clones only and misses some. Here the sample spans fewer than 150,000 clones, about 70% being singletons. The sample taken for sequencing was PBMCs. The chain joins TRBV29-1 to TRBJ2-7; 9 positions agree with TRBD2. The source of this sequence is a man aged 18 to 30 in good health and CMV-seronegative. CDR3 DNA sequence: TGCAGCGTTGAAGATTGGAGCGGGACTAGCTCTTACGAGCAGTACTTC. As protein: CSVEDWSGTSSYEQYF.